Shown below are 24 T cell receptor beta chains from a single sample sequenced in a study of blood T cell repertoires in COVID-19. Data came from immunoSEQ multiplex PCR; TCRdb stores just in-frame clones and leaves some out. The sample includes 300,000 to 400,000 clones, roughly 90% seen only once; the top ten take less than 3.5%. Sequencing was carried out using peripheral blood. These receptors were collected from a woman aged 25 to 39 with COVID-19, enrolled during active disease.

The rearrangement uses TRBV11-2 and TRBJ2-4; 9 bases are a match to TRBD2. The CDR3 is 17 amino acids. The junction had 6 bases not matched to a gene; V was cut back by 3 bases and J by 0 bases. Germline CDR1 and CDR2: SGHAT and FQNNGV. The CDR3 region has the DNA TGTGCCAGCAGCTTGGCGGGAGGGACACTAGCCAAAAACATTCAGTACTTC. Translated: CASSLAGGTLAKNIQYF.

The V gene is TRBV19, the J gene TRBJ2-2, with 8 bases aligning to TRBD2. CDR3 size: 18 residues. Germline values: CDR1 LNHDA, CDR2 SQIVND (reference sequence). V lost 3 bases to trimming and J lost 1 base; unmatched junction nucleotides: 10. The CDR3 DNA reads TGTGCCAGTAGTATCGGACGAGCGGGAGAAGGGAACACCGGGGAGCTGTTTTTT. Translated, it gives CASSIGRAGEGNTGELFF.

The gene calls are TRBV3-1 (or the pseudogene TRBV3-2) and TRBJ2-7; 9 bases match TRBD2. This CDR3 comprises 14 residues. Looked up from germline, CDR1 is LGHDT and CDR2 is YNNKEL (reference sequence). Trimming cost V 5 bases and J 3 bases; bases outside gene matches: 5. DNA of the CDR3: TGTGCCAGCAGCACCCGGACTAGCGTCTACGAGCAGTACTTC. Protein sequence: CASSTRTSVYEQYF.

The V call is TRBV6-5, the J call TRBJ1-2; D is ambiguous. The CDR3 extends over 12 amino acids. Per germline, CDR1 MNHEY and CDR2 SVGAGI. V lost 10 bases to trimming and J lost 2 bases, with 11 bases between them. The CDR3 is CATQRRNYGYTF. DNA of the CDR3: TGTGCCACACAGCGGAGGAACTATGGCTACACCTTC.

CDR3 amino acids: CASSDFGSSNQPQHF. Written as DNA, the CDR3 is TGTGCCAGCAGTGATTTTGGCAGTAGCAATCAGCCCCAGCATTTT. V gene TRBV6-1 combines with J gene TRBJ1-5; D is ambiguous. Germline loops: CDR1 MNHNS, CDR2 SASEGT. V shed 3 bases and J shed 0 bases, with 9 bases lying between them. CDR3 size: 15 residues.

The chain uses TRBV19 and TRBJ2-2, with D possibly matching TRBD1 (6 bases). The germline V gene has CDR1 LNHDA and CDR2 SQIVND (reference sequence). The CDR3 has 16 residues. V lost 7 bases, J lost 1 base, and 16 bases lay in between. As DNA, the CDR3 is TGTGCCAGTACCCGACCCGGGACATTGAACACCGGGGAGCTGTTTTTT. It is translated as CASTRPGTLNTGELFF.

This clone was seen more than once but under ten times. The V and J genes are TRBV5-1 and TRBJ2-7, with TRBD2 matching over 7 bases. The V segment lost 3 bases and the J segment 5 bases; nucleotides outside the gene matches: 8. This CDR3 is 14 amino acids long. The germline CDR1 and CDR2 sequences are SGHRS and YFSETQ. The CDR3 reads CASSSQGRGDEQYF. Written as DNA, the CDR3 is TGCGCCAGCAGCTCTCAGGGCCGGGGGGACGAGCAGTACTTC.

As regards this clone: Within the sample, other DNA sequences also encode this same CDR3. The V call is TRBV9, the J call TRBJ1-1; D ambiguous. The CDR3 spans 13 residues. Germline lookup yields CDR1 SGDLS and CDR2 YYNGEE. Trimming took 0 bases from V and 5 from J, leaving 8 bases between them. The CDR3 DNA reads TGTGCCAGCAGCGTAGGAGGGCGGACTGAAGCTTTCTTT. Protein product: CASSVGGRTEAFF.

The chain employs TRBV9 and TRBJ2-3; D gene ambiguous. Germline CDR1 and CDR2: SGDLS and YYNGEE. The ends were cut back, 0 bases at V and 9 bases at J, with 5 bases in the middle. CDR3 length: 11 amino acids. CDR3 sequence (DNA): TGTGCCAGCAGCGTAGGGCAAACGCAGTATTTT. Translating it yields CASSVGQTQYF.

The chain has TRBV23-1 and TRBJ2-7, with D maybe TRBD1 (6 bases). TRBV23-1 is an open reading frame, and its role is uncertain. V was pared by 3 bases and J by 2 bases, with 14 bases between. The CDR3 has 15 residues. DNA for the CDR3: TGCGCCAGCAGTCACCAACAGGGTCACCCCTACGAGCAGTACTTC. This encodes CASSHQQGHPYEQYF.

The rearrangement uses TRBV4-2 and TRBJ2-1; 9 nucleotides match TRBD2. V dropped 1 base and J dropped 5; count of bases not matched to a gene: 6. The CDR3 consists of 16 residues. Germline loops: CDR1 LGHNA, CDR2 YNFKEQ. CDR3 DNA: TGTGCCAGCAGCCAAGTGTCTAGCGGGGCCGACAATGAGCAGTTCTTC. It is translated as CASSQVSSGADNEQFF.

The V call is TRBV5-4, the J call TRBJ1-5, with TRBD1 as a possible D gene (6 bases). The CDR3 extends over 15 amino acids. The V gene lost 1 base and the J gene lost 0 bases, with 8 bases spanning the gap. Germline lookup yields CDR1 SGHNT and CDR2 YYREEE (reference sequence). For the CDR3, the DNA is TGTGCCAGCAGCTTGAAGGGGGATAGCAATCAGCCCCAGCATTTT. As protein: CASSLKGDSNQPQHF.

The genes are TRBV30 and TRBJ2-7, with 8 bases identical to TRBD1. The CDR3 totals 13 residues. Germline V lookup: CDR1 GTSNPN, CDR2 SVGIG (reference sequence). J gave up 4 bases and V 3 bases, and 5 bases lay outside the gene matches. The CDR3 is CAWSKGQGYEQYF. CDR3 bases: TGTGCCTGGAGCAAAGGACAGGGTTACGAGCAGTACTTC.

The gene calls are TRBV7-2 and TRBJ2-1; 7 nucleotides align to TRBD2. CDR1 and CDR2 from the germline V gene are SGHTA and FQGNSA. With V trimmed by 1 base and J by 5 bases, 14 bases remained unmatched. The CDR3 totals 18 residues. CDR3 DNA sequence: TGTGCCAGCAGCTTAGGTCGTGGAGACGGGAGGAGGAACAATGAGCAGTTCTTC. It specifies CASSLGRGDGRRNNEQFF.

The V and J genes are TRBV6-5 and TRBJ1-5; D is uncertain. V lost 5 bases and J lost 3, with 14 bases in between. This CDR3 contains 15 residues. The germline V gene has CDR1 MNHEY and CDR2 SVGAGI. DNA for the CDR3: TGTGCCAGCAGTCGTAATTGGGAGGTCAATCAGCCCCAGCATTTT. Translated: CASSRNWEVNQPQHF.

J is TRBJ2-3 and V is TRBV18; no reliable D call. With 3 bases removed from V and 4 bases from J, the gap between germline ends came to 8 bases. Looked up from germline, CDR1 is KGHSH and CDR2 is LQKENI. CDR3 length: 13 amino acids. This chain's CDR3 is CASSPSLSDTQYF. In DNA, the CDR3 is TGTGCCAGCTCACCTAGCCTATCAGATACGCAGTATTTT.

This rearrangement joins TRBV15 to TRBJ1-2; D not resolved. Germline V gene data show CDR1 as LNHNV and CDR2 as YYDKDF (reference sequence). V was trimmed by 0 bases and J by 4 bases, leaving 12 bases between them. This CDR3 has 15 residues. In nucleotides, the CDR3 is TGTGCCACCAGCAGAGATTCAGGTACACCCTATGGCTACACCTTC. Its protein product is CATSRDSGTPYGYTF. Full variable domain (remainder filled in from reference TRBV15 and TRBJ1-2): DAMVIQNPRYQVTQFGKPVTLSCSQTLNHNVMYWYQQKSSQAPKLLFHYYDKDFNNEADTPDNFQSRRPNTSFCFLDIRSPGLGDTAMYLCATSRDSGTPYGYTFGSGTRLTVV.

The V gene is TRBV18, the J gene TRBJ1-5; TRBD1 matches 9 bases. V was clipped by 1 base and J by 5 bases; unmatched bases: 0. The CDR3 sequence is 14 residues long. Looked up from germline, CDR1 is KGHSH and CDR2 is LQKENI. CDR3 protein: CASSPRDRDQPQHF. The CDR3 nucleotides read TGTGCCAGCTCACCACGGGACAGGGATCAGCCCCAGCATTTT.

V usage is TRBV2 and J usage is TRBJ1-5; 7 bases are a match to TRBD1. The CDR3 has 14 amino acids. From germline, CDR1 is SNHLY and CDR2 FYNNEI. V shed 6 bases and J 7 bases; nucleotides not matched to a gene: 9. The CDR3 DNA reads TGTGCCAGCAGCCCTGACAGGGAGGTCCAGCCCCAGCATTTT. This encodes CASSPDREVQPQHF.

This clone has a handful of counts. The chain uses TRBV3-1 (or the pseudogene TRBV3-2) and TRBJ2-1; 8 nucleotides align to TRBD1. The CDR3 is 16 amino acids. V lost 3 bases and J lost 0; bases outside the gene matches: 4. Germline loops: CDR1 LGHDT, CDR2 YNNKEL (reference sequence). CDR3 sequence (DNA): TGTGCCAGCAGCCAGCAGACAGGGGACTCCTACAATGAGCAGTTCTTC. Encoded protein: CASSQQTGDSYNEQFF.

This clone has just a few counts. The rearrangement uses TRBV5-4 and TRBJ2-7; TRBD1 matches 7 bases. Germline CDR1 reads SGHNT; CDR2 reads YYREEE (reference sequence). This CDR3 is 14 amino acids long. V lost 2 bases, J lost 3 bases, and 5 bases stayed unmatched. CDR3 sequence (DNA): TGTGCCAGCAGCTTCCGAGACAGGGACTACGAGCAGTACTTC. It encodes CASSFRDRDYEQYF.

The chain is built from TRBV29-1 and TRBJ2-1; 12 bases are shared with TRBD2. Germline V CDR1 and CDR2: SQVTM, ANQGSEA. J gave up 6 bases and V 6 bases, and 9 bases lay outside the gene matches. The CDR3 covers 15 residues. The CDR3 reads CSVEPTSGSFNEQFF. In DNA, the CDR3 is TGCAGCGTGGAACCGACTAGCGGGAGCTTCAATGAGCAGTTCTTC.

The chain recombines TRBV6-5 with TRBJ2-1; 8 nucleotides match TRBD2. Germline assignment: CDR1 MNHEY and CDR2 SVGAGI. This CDR3 comprises 15 residues. V gave up 6 bases and J gave up 4 bases; unmatched junction bases: 8. CDR3 nucleotides: TGTGCCAGCAGGCCCGGGGGGGGCCTTTACAATGAGCAGTTCTTC. It encodes CASRPGGGLYNEQFF.

This chain uses TRBV7-6 with TRBJ2-5; tentative D call: TRBD1 (5 bases). Germline lookup yields CDR1 SGHVS and CDR2 FNYEAQ. Trimming pared 5 bases from V and 0 bases from J, leaving 13 bases between. The CDR3 spans 15 residues. CDR3 amino acids: CASSPPDSYQETQYF. CDR3 nucleotides: TGTGCCAGCAGCCCTCCTGACAGCTACCAAGAGACCCAGTACTTC.